This T cell receptor beta chain was profiled in a study of prognosis after radiotherapy for stage I lung cancer (dated by TCRdb to the early 2020s). For the study in its entirety: Fewer than 20 stage I NSCLC patients were enrolled in Nanjing, China, between April 2018 and January 2019. About 5 patients had oligometastatic NSCLC after their primary tumor was surgically resected, and roughly 14 patients had newly diagnosed primary stage I lung tumors. Every patient was deemed medically inoperable, over 10 because of comorbidities and 7 because they refused surgery. The cohort comprised more than 10 men and five or six women with a median age of 74.5 years, ranging from roughly 50 to 84 years. Squamous cell carcinoma histology was identified in 6 or 7 patients, and adenocarcinoma histology was identified in twelve patients. Image-guided IMRT or VMAT was used to deliver SBRT in 3 to 5 fractions at a biologically effective dose of at least 100 Gy. In every patient, SBRT was given without any concurrent therapy. Four of the 19 patients developed distant metastases after SBRT, at a median of around seven months; the other 15 showed no significant progression. Peripheral blood TCR beta repertoires were profiled in stage I NSCLC patients before and after stereotactic body radiotherapy, and the study then linked these repertoires to distant failure. The study took one blood sample before SBRT and one after SBRT from each of approximately 20 patients and sequenced all 38 samples. Beyond this particular receptor, the publication reports: After SBRT, the count of unique TCR clones dropped from a median of roughly 9,400 beforehand to several thousand afterward (Wilcoxon paired P=0.011). The small cohort and short follow-up limited the study, so independent validation of the findings is needed. No determination of tumor specificity was made for expanded TCR clones. TRBV and TRBJ usage frequencies reportedly differed by metastasis status, in two V genes at baseline and in fewer than 10 V and two J genes after SBRT. No adjustment for multiple comparisons was applied to any of the reported P values. Post-SBRT Shannon entropy and its change from baseline were lower in patients who developed distant metastases; baseline Shannon entropy was not associated with metastases.

All patients had node-negative disease on CT and PET/CT, and none had a history of other malignancies or had previously received chemotherapy or radiotherapy. At each of two time points, around 5.7 milliliters of peripheral venous blood were collected in EDTA tubes. Ficoll-Paque Plus density-gradient centrifugation was used to isolate PBMCs. Right after collection, samples were kept at -80 degrees C until analysis. As for this clonotype: No cognate antigen has been identified for it. The sample holds no much larger clone one base away, and base qualities are not on file.

The germline V gene supplies CDR1 SGHRS and CDR2 YFSETQ. Trimming takes 4 bases off V and 6 bases off J; junction bases not matched to a gene: 5. From the cysteine through the phenylalanine, the CDR3 covers 13 amino acids. Kept here is only the CDR3 DNA, which spans 39 bases and is read in frame from base 1. Two rounds of multiplex PCR on genomic DNA were used to amplify the TCR beta CDR3 region. In the first PCR round, primers specific to each TRBV and TRBJ gene were used, and the primer sequences were filed in Chinese patent CN105087789A. Universal primers were used in the second PCR round. The Roche High Pure PCR Template Preparation Kit was used to extract genomic DNA from frozen PBMCs. An Illumina HiSeq 3000 was used to sequence the libraries paired-end with 151 bp reads. The published analysis was carried out like this. CutAdapt was used to remove raw reads lacking the multiplex PCR primer sequences. PEAR was used to merge high-quality paired reads into contigs. By aligning each contig to reference sequences, MiXCR assigned the TRB V, D and J gene segments to that contig. CDR3 sequences were clustered by base quality and sequence similarity to remove sequencing errors. Diversity was measured as Shannon entropy normalized by the natural log of productive TCR sequence number. One minus Shannon entropy divided by the natural log of the number of unique clonotypes was used as the definition of clonality. Progression-free survival cut-offs for repertoire metrics were chosen using the Youden index of ROC curves, with analyses run in R 3.5.3. In TCRdb, the public reads were trimmed at Q25 with fastp and aligned with MiXCR, with productive beta chains retained. Rows with a matching CDR3 protein are joined into one entry that keeps the most common DNA and genes. In this record, the V and J calls reflect TCRdb's handling and not the investigators' own analysis. This sample holds about 22,000 distinct CDR3 sequences; about 37% were observed only once. Roughly three fifths of the sample goes to the ten largest clones.

The sequence came from a donor aged 50 or older with non-small cell lung cancer. The rearrangement combines TRBV5-1 with TRBJ2-7, and 9 junctional nucleotides match TRBD2. The input for sequencing was PBMCs, taken before or after stereotactic body radiation therapy (not recorded which). The DNA sequence is TGCGCCAGCAGCCAGGGGACTAGCTCCGAGCAGTACTTC. Its coded protein is CASSQGTSSEQYF.